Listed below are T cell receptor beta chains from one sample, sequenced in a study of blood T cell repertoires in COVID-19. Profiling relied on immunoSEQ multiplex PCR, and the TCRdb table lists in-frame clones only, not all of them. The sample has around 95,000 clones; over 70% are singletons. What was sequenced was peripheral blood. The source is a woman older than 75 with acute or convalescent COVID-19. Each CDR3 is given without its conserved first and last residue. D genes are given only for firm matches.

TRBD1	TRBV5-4	ASSSKKDRGRIDTQY
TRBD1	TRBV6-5	ASIPDRGGNSPLH
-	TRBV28	ASSYTGLGYT
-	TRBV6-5	ASSYSSLGSGSPLH
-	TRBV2	ASSEVLQDFNEKLF
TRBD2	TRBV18	ASSLVPTSLRIETQY
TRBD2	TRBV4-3	ASSQEVLAGRTGELF
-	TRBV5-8	ASSLKGNQPQH
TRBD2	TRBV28	ASSLLAGGQETQY
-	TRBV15	ATSREGSGGGYT
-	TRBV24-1	ATSDLQYGYT
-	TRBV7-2	ASSLVQASSLH
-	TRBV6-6	ASSYSTGLNQPQH
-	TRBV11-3	ASSLGEGVGTDTQY
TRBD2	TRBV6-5	ASTGRGLGEDTQY
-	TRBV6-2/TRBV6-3	ASSPPGQKSRT
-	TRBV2	ASSRSGSPLH